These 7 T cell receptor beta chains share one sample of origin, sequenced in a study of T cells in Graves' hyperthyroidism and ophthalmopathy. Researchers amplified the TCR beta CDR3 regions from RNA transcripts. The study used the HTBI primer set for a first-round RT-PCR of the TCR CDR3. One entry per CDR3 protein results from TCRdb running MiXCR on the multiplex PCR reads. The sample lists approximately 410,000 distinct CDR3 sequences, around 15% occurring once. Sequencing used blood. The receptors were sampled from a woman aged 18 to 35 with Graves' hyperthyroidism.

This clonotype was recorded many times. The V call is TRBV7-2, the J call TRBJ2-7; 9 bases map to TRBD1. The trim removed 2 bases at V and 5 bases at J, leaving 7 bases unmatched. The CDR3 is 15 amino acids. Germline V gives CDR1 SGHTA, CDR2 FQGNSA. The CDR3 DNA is TGTGCCAGCAGCTTAACTGGGACAGGGATGCACGAGCAGTACTTC. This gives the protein CASSLTGTGMHEQYF.

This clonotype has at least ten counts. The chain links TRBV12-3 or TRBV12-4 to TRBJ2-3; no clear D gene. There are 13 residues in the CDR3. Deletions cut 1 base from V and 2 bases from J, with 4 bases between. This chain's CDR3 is CASSLGHTDTQYF. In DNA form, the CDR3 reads TGTGCCAGCAGTTTAGGACACACAGATACGCAGTATTTT.

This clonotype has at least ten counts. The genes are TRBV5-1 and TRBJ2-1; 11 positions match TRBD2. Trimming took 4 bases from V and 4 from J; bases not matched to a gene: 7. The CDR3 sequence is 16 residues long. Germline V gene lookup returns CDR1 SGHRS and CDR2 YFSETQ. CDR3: CASSKTSGRGYNEQFF. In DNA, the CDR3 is TGCGCCAGCAGCAAAACTAGCGGGAGAGGATACAATGAGCAGTTCTTC.

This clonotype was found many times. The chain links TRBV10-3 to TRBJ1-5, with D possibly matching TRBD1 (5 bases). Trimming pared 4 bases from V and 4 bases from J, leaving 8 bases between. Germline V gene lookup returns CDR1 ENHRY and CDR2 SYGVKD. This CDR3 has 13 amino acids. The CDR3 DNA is TGTGCCATCAGTGGACAGCCTAATCAGCCCCAGCATTTT. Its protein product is CAISGQPNQPQHF.

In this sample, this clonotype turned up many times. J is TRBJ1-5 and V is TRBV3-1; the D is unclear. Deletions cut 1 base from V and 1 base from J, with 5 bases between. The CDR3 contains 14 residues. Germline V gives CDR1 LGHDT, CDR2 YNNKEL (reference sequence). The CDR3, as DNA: TGTGCCAGCAGCCAAGCGGACAGCAATCAGCCCCAGCATTTT. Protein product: CASSQADSNQPQHF.

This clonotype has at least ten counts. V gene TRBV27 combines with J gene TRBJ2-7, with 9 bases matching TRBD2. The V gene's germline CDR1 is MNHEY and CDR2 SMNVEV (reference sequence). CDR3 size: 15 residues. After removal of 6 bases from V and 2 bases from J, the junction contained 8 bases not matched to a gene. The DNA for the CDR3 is TGTGCCAGCAGGCCGAGGGGCGGGAGGGCCTACGAGCAGTACTTC. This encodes CASRPRGGRAYEQYF.

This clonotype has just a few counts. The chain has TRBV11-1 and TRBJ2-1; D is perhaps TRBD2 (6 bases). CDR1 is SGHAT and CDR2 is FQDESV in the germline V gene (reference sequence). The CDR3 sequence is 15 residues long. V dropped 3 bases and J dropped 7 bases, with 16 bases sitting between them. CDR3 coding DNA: TGTGCCAGCAGCTTTCCCGGGAGAGAAAGAAATGAGCAGTTCTTC. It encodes CASSFPGRERNEQFF.